A selection of T cell receptor beta chains follows, all from one sample in a study of blood T cell repertoires in COVID-19. The table came from immunoSEQ multiplex PCR; TCRdb's copy has only in-frame clones and leaves some out. The table has roughly 240,000 clones, roughly 86% seen once. The sequenced sample was PBMCs or T cells enriched from blood (not recorded which). Source of these receptors: a woman aged 30 to 39 with acute COVID-19. The CDR3 runs from the conserved cysteine through the conserved F or W. D genes are given only for firm matches. Part of the rows lack a size; the others show once, few, many or a class for expanded clones.

TRBV7-2	NA	TRBJ2-2	NA	CASSLAPGAGELFF	TGTGCCAGCAGCTTAGCACCGGGGGCCGGGGAGCTGTTTTTT
TRBV4-1	TRBD1	TRBJ1-6	once	CASSHGDRDYSYNSPLHF	TGCGCCAGCAGCCATGGGGACAGGGATTACTCCTATAATTCACCCCTCCACTTT
TRBV4-3	TRBD1	TRBJ2-1	NA	CASSRDRGFNEQFF	TGCGCCAGCAGCCGGGACAGGGGGTTCAATGAGCAGTTCTTC
TRBV3-1/TRBV3-2	NA	TRBJ1-3	NA	CACSRAGNTIYF	TGTGCCTGCTCTCGGGCTGGAAACACCATATATTTT
TRBV10-1	TRBD2	TRBJ2-1	NA	CASSLSGGANEQFF	TGCGCCAGCAGTCTTAGCGGGGGTGCCAATGAGCAGTTCTTC
TRBV10-1	NA	TRBJ2-2	NA	CASSDFRADTGELFF	TGCGCCAGCAGTGATTTCAGGGCAGACACCGGGGAGCTGTTTTTT
TRBV19	TRBD1	TRBJ2-3	NA	CASSSRTGVPDTQYF	TGTGCCAGTAGTTCAAGGACAGGGGTTCCCGATACGCAGTATTTT
TRBV19	NA	TRBJ1-6	NA	CASSIGNSPLHF	TGTGCCAGTAGTATCGGGAATTCACCCCTCCACTTT
TRBV11-2	TRBD1	TRBJ1-2	NA	CASSSGTDLYGYTF	TGTGCCAGCAGCTCCGGGACAGACCTCTATGGCTACACCTTC
TRBV7-9	TRBD1	TRBJ1-5	NA	CASSLDRDNQPQHF	TGTGCCAGCAGCCTCGACAGGGACAATCAGCCCCAGCATTTT
TRBV7-9	TRBD1	TRBJ1-5	NA	CASSLTGDSNQPQHF	TGTGCCAGCAGCTTGACAGGGGATAGCAATCAGCCCCAGCATTTT
TRBV6-2/TRBV6-3	TRBD1	TRBJ1-2	NA	CASSYRGDRGGGYTF	TGTGCCAGCAGTTACCGCGGGGACAGGGGTGGAGGCTACACCTTC
TRBV5-1	NA	TRBJ1-1	NA	CASSLWRKNTEAFF	TGCGCCAGCAGCTTATGGCGGAAAAACACTGAAGCTTTCTTT